Presented here are 14 T cell receptor beta chains from one specimen sequenced in a study of blood T cell repertoires in COVID-19. Measured with immunoSEQ multiplex PCR; TCRdb has only the in-frame clones, and not every one. This sample has 100,000 to 150,000 clones, with around nine tenths found just once. The sequenced sample consisted of peripheral blood. These receptors were collected from a woman of 80 years or more with acute or convalescent COVID-19.

Comments on this clone: The sample has other DNA sequences that encode this CDR3 too. The chain couples TRBV3-1 (or the pseudogene TRBV3-2) to TRBJ2-7, with 7 nucleotides matching TRBD2. Germline trimming cut 1 base from V and 3 bases from J; bases unmatched to any gene: 3. Germline-derived CDR1 and CDR2 are LGHDT and YNNKEL (reference sequence). The CDR3 runs to 14 residues. The CDR3 region has the DNA TGTGCCAGCAGCCAAGTAGGGAGGGGCTACGAGCAGTACTTC. Translation gives CASSQVGRGYEQYF.

V usage is TRBV5-4 and J usage is TRBJ1-2, with D tentatively TRBD1 (5 bases). The CDR3 covers 14 residues. Germline CDR1 and CDR2: SGHNT and YYREEE (reference sequence). Trimming cost V 3 bases and J 4 bases, with 13 bases left between them. The CDR3, as DNA: TGTGCCAGCAGCTCAGGGCCATCCCCCTATGGCTACACCTTC. This encodes CASSSGPSPYGYTF.

The chain employs TRBV18 and TRBJ1-2; 7 bases fit TRBD1. This CDR3 contains 14 residues. The V gene end was trimmed by 2 bases and the J gene end by 5 bases; junction bases not matched to a gene: 5. In germline, CDR1 is KGHSH, CDR2 LQKENI. The CDR3 protein is CASSPYRGDYGYTF. The CDR3 nucleotides are TGTGCCAGCTCACCATACAGGGGAGATTATGGCTACACCTTC.

The rearrangement links TRBV24-1 to TRBJ2-3, with 11 positions matching TRBD1. V trimming: 9 bases; J trimming: 3 bases; junction bases outside the gene matches: 13. CDR1 KGHDR and CDR2 SFDVKD come from the germline V gene. This CDR3 comprises 17 residues. The CDR3 DNA sequence: TGTGCCACCCGCCCGACATCCGGGACAGGGGGGACAGATACGCAGTATTTT. Residues: CATRPTSGTGGTDTQYF.

The rearrangement joins TRBV27 to TRBJ1-6, with a tentative D call TRBD1 (5 bases). With 6 bases removed from V and 7 bases from J, the gap between germline ends came to 13 bases. The CDR3 runs 14 residues. Per the germline V gene, CDR1 is MNHEY and CDR2 is SMNVEV (reference sequence). Written as DNA, the CDR3 is TGTGCCAGCAGGATGCGCAGGGTCAATTCACCCCTCCACTTT. Protein: CASRMRRVNSPLHF.

The chain employs TRBV5-5 and TRBJ1-5; D uncertain. The ends were cut back, 1 base at V and 5 bases at J, with 13 bases in the middle. The germline V gene encodes CDR1 SGHKS and CDR2 YYEKEE (reference sequence). The CDR3 is 15 residues long. The DNA for the CDR3 is TGTGCCAGCAGCTTGTCGCCGACTCGGGATCAGCCCCAGCATTTT. It specifies CASSLSPTRDQPQHF.

The rearrangement uses TRBV7-9 and TRBJ2-3; 10 bases line up with TRBD1. The V gene's germline CDR1 is SEHNR and CDR2 FQNEAQ (reference sequence). CDR3 size: 15 residues. The V and J ends lost 5 bases and 1 base, in that order; junction bases with no gene match: 3. The CDR3 here is CASSPGTGGTDTQYF. CDR3 nucleotide sequence: TGTGCCAGCAGCCCCGGGACAGGGGGCACAGATACGCAGTATTTT.

The V gene is TRBV6-6, the J gene TRBJ1-6, with 9 bases matching TRBD1. The V segment lost 6 bases and the J segment 9 bases; nucleotides outside the gene matches: 6. From germline, CDR1 is MNHNY and CDR2 SVGAGI (reference sequence). The CDR3 sequence is 14 residues long. Here the CDR3 reads CASSPTGGGSPLHF. The CDR3 region has the DNA TGTGCCAGCAGCCCTACAGGGGGCGGTTCACCCCTCCACTTT.

The chain couples TRBV9 to TRBJ1-5; TRBD1 matches at 11 bases. The germline gives CDR1 SGDLS, CDR2 YYNGEE. CDR3 length: 15 residues. V trimming: 7 bases; J trimming: 6 bases; junction bases outside the gene matches: 9. The DNA of the CDR3 is TGTGCCAGCTCCCTGGGACAGGGGGGACGTCAGCCCCAGCATTTT. Translating gives CASSLGQGGRQPQHF.

The V gene is TRBV6-2 or TRBV6-3, the J gene TRBJ2-7, with 9 bases matching TRBD1. The J segment lost 9 bases and the V segment lost 5 bases, leaving 14 bases of the junction unmatched. CDR1 is MNHEY, CDR2 SVGEGT, per germline. The CDR3 covers 15 residues. The CDR3 is CASSPFGTGTLWQYF. For the CDR3, the DNA is TGTGCCAGCAGTCCCTTCGGGACAGGGACACTTTGGCAGTACTTC.

The chain joins TRBV10-3 to TRBJ2-5; possible D gene TRBD2, 6 bases. Germline V gene data show CDR1 as ENHRY and CDR2 as SYGVKD. V was clipped by 8 bases and J by 0 bases, with 7 bases between them. The CDR3 sequence is 12 residues long. In nucleotides, the CDR3 is TGTGCCATCCGGGGGAACCAAGAGACCCAGTACTTC. Its protein is CAIRGNQETQYF.

This clone showed up just once. The chain carries TRBV11-1 and TRBJ2-5; weak D call: TRBD2 (6 bases). This CDR3 has 14 residues. Germline CDR1 is SGHAT and CDR2 is FQDESV (reference sequence). The V end lost 6 bases, the J end lost 1 base, and 12 bases lay between the germline ends. CDR3 sequence reads: CASRPGGLQETQYF. CDR3 DNA: TGTGCCAGCAGGCCCGGGGGACTCCAAGAGACCCAGTACTTC.

The rearrangement uses TRBV7-9 and TRBJ2-1; 7 bases line up with TRBD2. This CDR3 is built from 16 residues. Trimming removed 5 bases from V and 7 bases from J; junction bases left unmatched: 14. The V gene's germline CDR1 is SEHNR and CDR2 FQNEAQ (reference sequence). The CDR3 loop reads CASSRMRAGDSNEQFF. DNA of the CDR3: TGTGCCAGCAGCAGGATGCGGGCGGGGGACTCAAATGAGCAGTTCTTC.

The J gene is TRBJ2-6, the V gene TRBV6-1; no definite D call. This CDR3 has 16 residues. Per the germline V gene, CDR1 is MNHNS and CDR2 is SASEGT. Trimming removed 4 bases at V and 0 bases at J, with 10 bases between. The CDR3 loop is CASSARKSSGANVLTF. CDR3 in DNA: TGTGCCAGCAGTGCCCGAAAGAGCTCTGGGGCCAACGTCCTGACTTTC.